The present entry profiles one T cell receptor (beta chain) with its context. What it recognizes is unknown. V was cut by 3 bases and J by 4 bases, with 13 bases left in between. The CDR3 extends over 14 amino acids. CDR1 is WNHNN and CDR2 is SYGVQD in the germline V gene (reference sequence). This specimen belongs to a study of CD8 T cells in ankylosing spondylitis. The study, taken as a whole, reports: Clones tied to disease were said to be significantly enriched in matched ankylosing spondylitis synovial fluid. Blood from ankylosing spondylitis patients appeared to carry a characteristic roughly eight-variant TCR beta motif.

Quantitative 5'-RACE with molecular barcodes was used to make the TCR beta libraries. TCRdb re-analysed the 5' RACE reads in MiXCR, keeping a single row per CDR3 protein. The sample lists about 340,000 distinct CDR3 sequences; roughly 20% were seen once. J is TRBJ2-7 and V is TRBV10-1; tentative D call: TRBD1 (5 bases). The receptor was derived from a male donor with ankylosing spondylitis or in good health (not recorded which). Sequencing used blood, either unsorted or a sorted T cell fraction (not recorded which). Written as DNA, the CDR3 is TGCGCCAGCAGTGATCCCAGGGTCTGGTACGAGCAGTACTTC. The encoded protein is CASSDPRVWYEQYF.